The clone carrying this T cell receptor beta chain was detected a few times. Each donor was a healthy Caucasian individual from Russia, aged about 6 to 95. Then a second PCR, running roughly 7 to 11 cycles, was carried out with a sample-barcoded 5' primer and a J-beta primer mix. TCRdb passed the 5' RACE reads through MiXCR, listing each CDR3 protein once. The data contain 1 million to 1.2 million distinct CDR3 sequences, under 40% of them singletons. Trimming removed 4 bases from V and 5 bases from J, with 14 bases in between. CDR1 and CDR2 from the germline V gene are SQVTM and ANQGSEA. This CDR3 is built from 13 residues. This sample was included in a study of blood T cells in healthy people across ages.

The chain has TRBV29-1 and TRBJ1-1, with D unclear. The clonotype was recovered from a man aged 18 to 35 in good health. Material: blood. The CDR3 spells CSVGGGLETEAFF. CDR3 nucleotides: TGCAGCGTTGGGGGAGGGTTGGAAACTGAAGCTTTCTTT.